A single sample is the source of the 10 T cell receptor beta chains below, sequenced in a study of HIV-infected patients and healthy controls. All unsorted peripheral T cells were captured because whole blood was used without fractionation. cDNA was made from approximately 0.55 ug RNA using alpha and beta constant primers. Separate chain-specific third strand synthesis with multiplexing indices produced the alpha and beta libraries. TCRdb ran MiXCR on the 5' RACE reads and lists one entry per CDR3 protein. The sample has approximately 9,600 distinct CDR3 sequences, approximately 5.2% seen once; the top ten hold about 15%. The material sequenced was blood, taken before antiretroviral therapy. The receptors stem from an adult with HIV infection.

This clonotype is medium-sized (0.01 to 0.1%) in the sample. The rearrangement links TRBV6-5 to TRBJ1-2; maybe TRBD1 (6 bases). The CDR3 sequence is 15 residues long. The germline CDR1 and CDR2 sequences are MNHEY and SVGAGI. Trimming took 5 bases from V and 4 from J, leaving 17 bases between them. The CDR3 sequence is CASSRGTPGAYGYTF. In DNA, the CDR3 is TGTGCCAGCAGTAGAGGGACACCTGGGGCCTATGGCTACACCTTC.

By sample share, this clonotype is medium-sized. This chain joins TRBV4-2 and TRBJ2-7, with TRBD2 matching over 9 bases. The CDR3 is 16 residues long. With V trimmed by 3 bases and J by 3 bases, 9 bases remained unmatched. The V gene's germline CDR1 is LGHNA and CDR2 YNFKEQ. The CDR3 nucleotides are TGTGCCAGCAGCCAGGACACGGGACTAGCTCGCTACGAGCAGTACTTC. Its protein is CASSQDTGLARYEQYF.

Within the sample, this clonotype is medium-sized. The chain joins TRBV2 to TRBJ2-3; D unclear. The CDR3 has 13 residues. The germline V gene encodes CDR1 SNHLY and CDR2 FYNNEI. V shed 7 bases and J shed 2 bases, with 10 bases lying between them. As DNA, the CDR3 is TGTGCCAGCATTCTCCCCGACACAGATACGCAGTATTTT. This gives the protein CASILPDTDTQYF.

This clonotype has at least ten counts. The chain uses TRBV5-6 and TRBJ1-2; D call uncertain. V was trimmed by 3 bases and J by 8 bases, leaving 11 bases between them. The germline CDR1 and CDR2 sequences are SGHDT and YYEEEE. The CDR3 extends over 12 amino acids. Written as DNA, the CDR3 is TGTGCCAGCAGCTCTCGGGATCGGGGCTACACCTTC. This sequence encodes CASSSRDRGYTF.

This clonotype was picked up many times. V usage is TRBV12-3 or TRBV12-4 and J usage is TRBJ2-3; no clear D gene. V lost 3 bases and J lost 2, with 9 bases in between. The CDR3 is 14 amino acids. In nucleotides, the CDR3 is TGTGCCAGCAGTTTTGCTGGGGACACAGATACGCAGTATTTT. Translation gives CASSFAGDTDTQYF.

This clonotype was detected a few times. The rearrangement links TRBV20-1 to TRBJ2-1; D possibly corresponds to TRBD2 (6 bases). Germline V gives CDR1 DFQATT, CDR2 SNEGSKA (reference sequence). V was shortened by 3 bases and J by 7 bases, with 10 bases between the two germline ends. The CDR3 contains 12 residues. The DNA of the CDR3 is TGCAGTGCTAGCCCTGGGAGGAATGAGCAGTTCTTC. It translates to CSASPGRNEQFF.

By share, this clonotype ranks as medium-sized. The V call is TRBV7-9, the J call TRBJ1-1, with D uncertain. Trimming removed 5 bases from V and 7 bases from J, with 20 bases in between. This CDR3 has 15 residues. CDR1 and CDR2 (germline): SEHNR, FQNEAQ (reference sequence). CDR3 DNA: TGTGCCAGCAGCGTCACGACATCCCCCGGGTTTGAAGCTTTCTTT. Translation gives CASSVTTSPGFEAFF.

This clonotype was seen at least ten times. This chain links TRBV20-1 with TRBJ2-1; 10 bases match TRBD2. There are 16 residues in the CDR3. Germline assignment: CDR1 DFQATT and CDR2 SNEGSKA (reference sequence). After removal of 2 bases from V and 2 bases from J, the junction contained 6 bases not matched to a gene. In DNA form, the CDR3 reads TGCAGTGCTAGAAATAAACTAGCGGGGACCTACAATGAGCAGTTCTTC. Translation gives CSARNKLAGTYNEQFF.

This clonotype was observed at least ten times. CDR3 protein: CASTPGAGELFF. The CDR3 DNA is TGTGCCAGCACCCCAGGGGCCGGGGAGCTGTTTTTT. The chain joins TRBV12-3 or TRBV12-4 to TRBJ2-2; weak D call: TRBD1 (6 bases). The CDR3 has 12 amino acids. V shed 7 bases and J shed 6 bases, with 9 bases lying between them.

This clonotype was recorded at least ten times. This chain uses TRBV7-8 with TRBJ2-1, with a tentative D call TRBD2 (5 bases). Trimming shortened V by 3 bases and J by 5 bases, and 8 bases separated the two germline ends. CDR1 and CDR2 from the germline V gene are SGHVS and FQNEAQ. CDR3 length: 13 amino acids. As DNA, the CDR3 is TGTGCCAGCAGCTTGGACTTCGACAATGAGCAGTTCTTC. It encodes CASSLDFDNEQFF.